This is a list of T cell receptor beta chains from one sample in a study of memory CD4+ T cells and cytomegalovirus serostatus. Some clones are missing from TCRdb's copy, which holds only in-frame ones; the method was immunoSEQ multiplex PCR. The sample lists 35,000 to 50,000 clones; around 78% were seen once. Sequenced material: memory CD4+ T cells from blood. The receptor set was obtained from an adult in good health and CMV-seronegative. CDR3s leave out the opening cysteine and the closing phenylalanine or tryptophan. Fields, in order: CDR3 protein, J gene, V gene.

CDR3: ASSQSSGGYYEQY
J: TRBJ2-7
V: TRBV11-2

CDR3: ASSLNPRGAEQY
J: TRBJ2-7
V: TRBV7-3

CDR3: ASGTSVYQETQY
J: TRBJ2-5
V: TRBV9

CDR3: ASRWGANEKLF
J: TRBJ1-4
V: TRBV2

CDR3: ASSSTGSYNSPLH
J: TRBJ1-6
V: TRBV6-6

CDR3: ASSFVASGQETQY
J: TRBJ2-5
V: TRBV7-6

CDR3: ASSPGTGGANTEAF
J: TRBJ1-1
V: TRBV18

CDR3: ASSDLGLNTEAF
J: TRBJ1-1
V: TRBV2

CDR3: ASSQDEHTVYGYT
J: TRBJ1-2
V: TRBV4-1

CDR3: AIGTGEEKLF
J: TRBJ1-4
V: TRBV10-3

CDR3: ASSQRGRDAGGNTIY
J: TRBJ1-3
V: TRBV4-1

CDR3: ASRLGTGTGELF
J: TRBJ2-2
V: TRBV6-1

CDR3: SVMGTSGGYEQF
J: TRBJ2-1
V: TRBV29-1

CDR3: ASSLDEGGTGELF
J: TRBJ2-2
V: TRBV5-1

CDR3: ASGFQLTETGELF
J: TRBJ2-2
V: TRBV12-5

CDR3: ASLRVSYGYT
J: TRBJ1-2
V: TRBV28

CDR3: ASSVTTGGTQY
J: TRBJ2-3
V: TRBV6-4

CDR3: AWSVGSRQETQY
J: TRBJ2-5
V: TRBV30

CDR3: ASSPELANYGYT
J: TRBJ1-2
V: TRBV7-9

CDR3: ASSLQGALEYGYT
J: TRBJ1-2
V: TRBV5-6

CDR3: ASSAQTSTDTQY
J: TRBJ2-3
V: TRBV9

CDR3: ASSQGIGSYNSPLH
J: TRBJ1-6
V: TRBV5-1

CDR3: SVEEAQAIYGYT
J: TRBJ1-2
V: TRBV29-1

CDR3: ASSLNSGNTIY
J: TRBJ1-3
V: TRBV11-2

CDR3: ASSLTYGQINQPQH
J: TRBJ1-5
V: TRBV5-5